The T cell receptor beta chain described here comes from a study of spatial heterogeneity in lung cancer. At the level of the study: A total of 72 untreated early-stage non-small cell lung cancer patients served as donors. Follow-up PBMC samples were sequenced when available, at a median of approximately 23 months after resection.

Per germline, CDR1 KGHSH and CDR2 LQKENI. Trimming cost V 6 bases and J 15 bases, with 24 bases left between them. The CDR3 is 14 residues long. Carried by each TCR cDNA molecule was a unique molecular identifier. TCRdb reprocessed the 5' RACE reads via MiXCR and lists one record per CDR3 protein. The repertoire consists of roughly 110,000 distinct CDR3 sequences, with 10% to 13% occurring once and the leading ten covering more than 20%. Time point reported: blood at routine non-recurrence follow-up after resection. Unsorted samples of tumor, nontumor lung or frozen PBMC had their whole RNA sequenced.

The starting material was PBMCs, obtained at follow-up. The rearrangement uses TRBV18 and TRBJ2-1; D is possibly TRBD1 or TRBD2 (6 bases each). The TCR comes from a female donor with early-stage non-small cell lung cancer. CDR3 sequence reads: CASSPPPVGGPVFF. Here the CDR3 DNA reads TGTGCCAGCTCTCCTCCCCCTGTAGGGGGGCCGGTGTTCTTC.